This record covers a single T cell receptor beta chain. The CDR3 covers 14 residues. V lost 4 bases, J lost 0 bases, and 8 bases lay in between. Germline V gene sequence: CDR1 MNHEY, CDR2 SVGAGI. Using immunoSEQ multiplex PCR, the repertoire was profiled, and TCRdb retains in-frame clones only, with some absent. This sample has some 1 million clones, with roughly 75% found just once. The record originates from a study of shared clonotypes between healthy human individuals. Only Caucasian adults living in Nashville, Tennessee made up the donor group. A split of CD4+ cells into CD45RA+ naive and CD45RA-negative memory subsets was performed.

The specimen was memory CD4+ T cells sorted from blood. Subset indicated: CD45RA-negative fraction. The TCR originated in a man aged 18 to 35 in good health. The chain recombines TRBV6-5 with TRBJ2-3; tentatively, D is TRBD2 (6 bases). CDR3 sequence: CASSLRGSTDTQYF. The DNA for the CDR3 is TGTGCCAGCAGTTTGCGGGGCAGCACAGATACGCAGTATTTT.